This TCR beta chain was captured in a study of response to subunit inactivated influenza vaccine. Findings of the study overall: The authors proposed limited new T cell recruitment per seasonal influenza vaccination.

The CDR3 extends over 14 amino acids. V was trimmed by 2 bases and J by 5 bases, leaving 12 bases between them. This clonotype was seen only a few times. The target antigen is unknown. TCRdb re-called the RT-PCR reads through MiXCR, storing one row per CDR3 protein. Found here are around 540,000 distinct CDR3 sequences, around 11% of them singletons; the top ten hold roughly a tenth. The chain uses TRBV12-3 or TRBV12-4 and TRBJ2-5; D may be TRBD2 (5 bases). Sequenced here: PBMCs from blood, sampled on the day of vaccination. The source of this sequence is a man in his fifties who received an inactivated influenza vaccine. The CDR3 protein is CASSLFASRETQYF. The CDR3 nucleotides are TGTGCCAGCAGTTTATTCGCTAGCAGGGAGACCCAGTACTTC.